The entry below describes one T cell receptor beta chain. This entry is derived from a study of T cell responses to AZD1222 COVID-19 vaccine. Germline V CDR1 and CDR2: SGHDN, FVKESK. This CDR3 has 13 residues. The V end was cut by 6 bases, the J end by 1 base, with 7 bases between. Data came from immunoSEQ multiplex PCR; TCRdb stores just in-frame clones and leaves some out. The sample includes about 160,000 clones, more than 85% of them seen just once. This chain connects TRBV14 to TRBJ1-3; D is unclear. The specimen comprised peripheral blood, sampled 28 days after the second AZD1222 dose. The TCR sequence derives from an adult who received the AZD1222 COVID-19 vaccine. This CDR3 reads CASSGLSGNTIYF. CDR3 DNA sequence: TGTGCCAGCAGTGGATTGTCTGGAAACACCATATATTTT. Supplemented by reference TRBV14 and TRBJ1-3, the full variable domain reads EAGVTQFPSHSVIEKGQTVTLRCDPISGHDNLYWYRRVMGKEIKFLLHFVKESKQDESGMPNNRFLAERTGGTYSTLKVQPAELEDSGVYFCASSGLSGNTIYFGEGSWLTVV.